Each of the 18 T cell receptor beta chains below was sequenced from the same sample in a study of T cell repertoires in cytomegalovirus infection. TCRdb used MiXCR to reprocess the reads, holding one entry per CDR3 protein. The sample has about 310,000 distinct CDR3 sequences, 25% seen once; the top ten hold about an eighth. These receptors are not linked to any known antigen. This specimen was cultured PBMCs, taken from culture after CMV antigen stimulation. Receptor source: a human donor in good health (CMV status not recorded). Some clones in this sample may be carry-over from other donors' samples.

This clonotype was counted ten times or more. J is TRBJ1-5 and V is TRBV28; D may be TRBD1 (5 bases). Per germline, CDR1 MDHEN and CDR2 SYDVKM. V lost 3 bases to trimming and J lost 0 bases, with 12 bases between them. The CDR3 has 16 residues. The CDR3 loop is CASSFLGHYSNQPQHF. CDR3 nucleotides: TGTGCCAGCAGTTTTTTAGGACATTATAGCAATCAGCCCCAGCATTTT.

In this sample, this clonotype turned up a few times. The chain recombines TRBV7-6 with TRBJ1-1; the D gene is possibly TRBD1 (6 bases). Germline V gene sequence: CDR1 SGHVS, CDR2 FNYEAQ. CDR3 length: 16 amino acids. The V gene lost 5 bases and the J gene lost 2 bases, with 18 bases spanning the gap. The CDR3 bases are TGTGCCAGCAGCCCTTTCCGGGGGCGGACTAACACTGAAGCTTTCTTT. Translated, it gives CASSPFRGRTNTEAFF.

This chain connects TRBV7-4 to TRBJ2-3; 7 bases fit TRBD2. CDR3 length equals 13 residues. V shed 6 bases, J shed 6 bases, and the junction held 6 bases outside the gene matches. Germline-derived CDR1 and CDR2 are SGHVT and SQSDAQ. The CDR3 sequence is CASRISGGDTQYF. The CDR3 region has the DNA TGTGCCAGCAGAATCTCGGGAGGCGATACGCAGTATTTT.

This clonotype turned up a few times. The genes are TRBV7-8 and TRBJ2-3; TRBD2 might be the D (5 bases). The CDR3 loop spans 16 amino acids. The V end lost 1 base, the J end lost 2 bases, and 13 bases lay between the germline ends. CDR1 is SGHVS and CDR2 is FQNEAQ in the germline V gene. The CDR3 loop is CASSLEQRFYTDTQYF. The CDR3 bases are TGTGCCAGCAGCTTAGAACAGCGGTTCTACACAGATACGCAGTATTTT.

A single count supports this clonotype. The V and J genes are TRBV10-3 and TRBJ2-7; D may correspond to TRBD1 or TRBD2 (5 bases each). Germline V gives CDR1 ENHRY, CDR2 SYGVKD. This CDR3 comprises 14 residues. Trimming took 4 bases from V and 0 from J, leaving 10 bases between them. In DNA, the CDR3 is TGTGCCATCAGTGCCGCAGGGAGCTCCTACGAGCAGTACGTC. Its protein is CAISAAGSSYEQYV.

This clonotype was observed a handful of times. V gene TRBV15 combines with J gene TRBJ2-1; D assignment may be TRBD1 or TRBD2 (6 bases each). Trimming pared 0 bases from V and 6 bases from J, leaving 12 bases between. The germline V gene encodes CDR1 LNHNV and CDR2 YYDKDF (reference sequence). The CDR3 is made up of 15 amino acids. The CDR3 sequence: CATSRDGGTFNEQFF. The CDR3 DNA is TGTGCCACCAGCAGAGATGGGGGGACATTCAATGAGCAGTTCTTC. Combining the CDR3 with reference TRBV15 and TRBJ2-1 gives the whole variable domain DAMVIQNPRYQVTQFGKPVTLSCSQTLNHNVMYWYQQKSSQAPKLLFHYYDKDFNNEADTPDNFQSRRPNTSFCFLDIRSPGLGDTAMYLCATSRDGGTFNEQFFGPGTRLTVL.

The V and J genes are TRBV11-2 and TRBJ1-2; D is perhaps TRBD1 (5 bases). The V end lost 5 bases, the J end lost 4 bases, and 17 bases lay between the germline ends. The V gene's germline CDR1 is SGHAT and CDR2 FQNNGV. The CDR3 totals 15 residues. DNA for the CDR3: TGTGCCAGCAGCCCAGTGGTGGGGACCGTCTATGGCTACACCTTC. Translating it yields CASSPVVGTVYGYTF.

Ten or more counts support this clonotype. The genes are TRBV7-8 and TRBJ2-1; tentatively, D is TRBD2 (6 bases). CDR3 length: 16 amino acids. Trimming took 1 base from V and 3 from J, leaving 13 bases between them. CDR1 is SGHVS, CDR2 FQNEAQ, per germline. CDR3 amino acids: CASSLESGGVYNEQFF. The CDR3 region has the DNA TGTGCCAGCAGCTTAGAGTCCGGGGGAGTCTACAATGAGCAGTTCTTC.

V is TRBV4-3 and J is TRBJ1-2; D uncertain. Trimming took off 0 bases at V and 3 bases at J, with 8 bases between the two ends. The CDR3 length is 14 residues. Germline V gene data show CDR1 as LGHNA and CDR2 as YSLEER. Here the CDR3 reads CASSQDRADYGYTF. The CDR3 coding sequence is TGCGCCAGCAGCCAAGATCGGGCAGACTATGGCTACACCTTC.

The V and J genes are TRBV6-2 or TRBV6-3 and TRBJ2-6; no clear D gene. CDR1 is MNHEY, CDR2 SVGEGT, per germline. The V and J ends lost 0 bases and 2 bases respectively, with 8 bases between them. This CDR3 has 16 amino acids. CDR3 amino acids: CASSYSLVPGANVLTF. The CDR3 DNA sequence: TGTGCCAGCAGTTACTCGCTCGTACCTGGGGCCAACGTCCTGACTTTC.

The table lists this clonotype with many counts. The chain combines TRBV6-2 or TRBV6-3 with TRBJ2-5, with a tentative D call TRBD2 (6 bases). This CDR3 contains 13 residues. Germline values: CDR1 MNHEY, CDR2 SVGEGT. The germline V and J ends were trimmed by 10 bases and 2 bases, with 14 bases remaining between them. CDR3 protein: CATLRREQETQYF. The CDR3 DNA reads TGTGCCACTCTCCGGCGGGAACAAGAGACCCAGTACTTC.

In this sample, this clonotype turned up many times. V gene TRBV7-9 combines with J gene TRBJ2-7; D might be TRBD1 or TRBD2, each matching 5 bases. Germline V gives CDR1 SEHNR, CDR2 FQNEAQ (reference sequence). CDR3 length equals 14 residues. The V and J ends lost 5 bases and 2 bases respectively, with 13 bases between them. Here the CDR3 reads CASSTRDGTYEQYF. In DNA, the CDR3 is TGTGCCAGCAGCACACGGGACGGAACCTACGAGCAGTACTTC.

This clonotype is a singleton in its sample. The rearrangement links TRBV7-8 to TRBJ2-3, with TRBD2 matching over 10 bases. The CDR3 totals 15 residues. Germline V lookup: CDR1 SGHVS, CDR2 FQNEAQ. J gave up 4 bases and V 7 bases, and 8 bases lay outside the gene matches. This CDR3 is CASIYSGRKADTQYF. CDR3 in DNA: TGTGCCAGCATCTATAGCGGGAGGAAGGCAGATACGCAGTATTTT.

The table lists this clonotype with many counts. CDR3: CASRSTGAGNTIYF. CDR3 in DNA: TGTGCCAGCAGGTCAACAGGGGCTGGAAACACCATATATTTT. The rearrangement uses TRBV7-2 and TRBJ1-3, with 7 bases lining up with TRBD1. V was clipped by 6 bases and J by 2 bases; unmatched bases: 4. This CDR3 is built from 14 residues. Germline CDR1 and CDR2: SGHTA and FQGNSA. The entire variable domain, with the rest obtained from reference TRBV7-2 and TRBJ1-3, is as follows: GAGVSQSPSNKVTEKGKDVELRCDPISGHTALYWYRQSLGQGLEFLIYFQGNSAPDKSGLPSDRFSAERTGGSVSTLTIQRTQQEDSAVYLCASRSTGAGNTIYFGEGSWLTVV.

This clonotype was found many times. The chain combines TRBV7-2 with TRBJ2-3; TRBD2 matches at 9 bases. Germline V gives CDR1 SGHTA, CDR2 FQGNSA. The ends lost 4 bases at V and 1 base at J; junction bases unmatched: 12. The CDR3 sequence is 18 residues long. Here the CDR3 reads CASSSPLGVAGGTDTQYF. In nucleotides, the CDR3 is TGTGCCAGCAGCTCCCCCCTAGGAGTAGCGGGGGGCACAGATACGCAGTATTTT.

The genes are TRBV7-2 and TRBJ2-5; 11 nucleotides agree with TRBD2. Germline values: CDR1 SGHTA, CDR2 FQGNSA. The CDR3 length is 15 residues. V was pared by 1 base and J by 7 bases, with 5 bases of the junction left unmatched. CDR3 sequence reads: CASSLGLAGGGTQYF. CDR3 in DNA: TGTGCCAGCAGCTTAGGTCTAGCGGGAGGCGGGACCCAGTACTTC. Looking up the rest from reference TRBV7-2 and TRBJ2-5 gives the full variable domain: GAGVSQSPSNKVTEKGKDVELRCDPISGHTALYWYRQSLGQGLEFLIYFQGNSAPDKSGLPSDRFSAERTGGSVSTLTIQRTQQEDSAVYLCASSLGLAGGGTQYFGPGTRLLVL.

This chain connects TRBV29-1 to TRBJ2-1, with 7 bases matching TRBD1. J lost 8 bases, V lost 5 bases, and 9 bases had no gene match. The CDR3 length is 13 residues. CDR1 is SQVTM and CDR2 is ANQGSEA in the germline V gene. In nucleotides, the CDR3 is TGCAGCGTTCAAAAACAGGGGCGGGATGAGCAGTTCTTC. This sequence encodes CSVQKQGRDEQFF.

The chain employs TRBV20-1 and TRBJ2-5, with D unclear. The length of the CDR3 is 12 residues. V lost 3 bases to trimming and J lost 2 bases, with 7 bases between them. The germline V gene encodes CDR1 DFQATT and CDR2 SNEGSKA (reference sequence). CDR3 protein: CSASGGQETQYF. The CDR3 nucleotides are TGCAGTGCTAGTGGCGGACAAGAGACCCAGTACTTC.